This T cell receptor (beta chain) was profiled in a study of blood T cell repertoires in COVID-19. The wider study: COVID-19 samples from acute and convalescent phases originated in the United States, Italy and Spain. Sample material is recorded as cDNA or gDNA derived from T cells, B-cell-depleted T cells, or PBMCs.

Per the authors' pipeline: Quantification of nucleated cells was approximated via reference gene primer amplification. The repertoire was sequenced with immunoSEQ multiplex PCR; TCRdb's copy has only in-frame clones and lacks some. The V and J calls and clone size were taken over from that table, and D and trimming were inferred from the DNA. The sample has 140,000 to 150,000 clones; roughly 87% are singletons. Sequencing used peripheral blood. The sequence derives from an older man with acute or convalescent COVID-19.

CDR3 nucleotide sequence: TGTGCCAGCAGCTTCATGGGAGGGGATGACTATGGCTACACCTTC. Protein product: CASSFMGGDDYGYTF. This chain joins TRBV2 and TRBJ1-2; D might be TRBD1 (5 bases). The CDR3 is 15 residues long. Germline V gene data show CDR1 as SNHLY and CDR2 as FYNNEI. V shed 6 bases and J shed 3 bases, with 17 bases lying between them.